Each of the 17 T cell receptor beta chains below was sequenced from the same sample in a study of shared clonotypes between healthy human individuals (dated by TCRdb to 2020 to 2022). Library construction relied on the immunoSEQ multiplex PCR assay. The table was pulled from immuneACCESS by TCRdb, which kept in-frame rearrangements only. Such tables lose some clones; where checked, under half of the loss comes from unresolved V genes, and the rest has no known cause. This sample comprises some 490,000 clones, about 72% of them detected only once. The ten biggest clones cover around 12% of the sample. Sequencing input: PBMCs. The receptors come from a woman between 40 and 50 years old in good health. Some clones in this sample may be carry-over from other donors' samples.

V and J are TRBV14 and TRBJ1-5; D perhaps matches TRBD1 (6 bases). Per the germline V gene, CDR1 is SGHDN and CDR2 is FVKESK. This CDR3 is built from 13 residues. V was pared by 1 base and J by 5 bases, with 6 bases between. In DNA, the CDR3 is TGTGCCAGCAGCCAAGCAGGGGATCAGCCCCAGCATTTT. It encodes CASSQAGDQPQHF.

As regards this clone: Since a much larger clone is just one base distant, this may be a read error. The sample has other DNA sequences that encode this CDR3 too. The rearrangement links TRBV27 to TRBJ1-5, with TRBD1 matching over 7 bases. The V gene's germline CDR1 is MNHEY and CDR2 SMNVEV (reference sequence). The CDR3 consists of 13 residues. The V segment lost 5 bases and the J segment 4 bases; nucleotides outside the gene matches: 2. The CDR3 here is CASSRQGNQPQHF. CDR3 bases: TGTGCCAGCAGTAGACAGGGTAATCAGCCCCAGCATTTT.

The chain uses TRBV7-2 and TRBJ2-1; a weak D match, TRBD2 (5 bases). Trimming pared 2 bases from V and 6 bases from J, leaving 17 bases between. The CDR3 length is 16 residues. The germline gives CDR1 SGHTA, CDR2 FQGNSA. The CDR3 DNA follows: TGTGCCAGCAGCTTAATGGGAGCGACTCCGGGCAATGAGCAGTTCTTC. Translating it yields CASSLMGATPGNEQFF.

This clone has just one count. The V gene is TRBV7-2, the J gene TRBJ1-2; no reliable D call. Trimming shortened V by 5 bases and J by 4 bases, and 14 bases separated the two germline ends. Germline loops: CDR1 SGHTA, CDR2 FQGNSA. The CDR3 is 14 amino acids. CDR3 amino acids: CASSPSVGSYGYTF. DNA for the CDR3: TGTGCCAGCAGCCCATCCGTCGGCAGCTATGGCTACACCTTC.

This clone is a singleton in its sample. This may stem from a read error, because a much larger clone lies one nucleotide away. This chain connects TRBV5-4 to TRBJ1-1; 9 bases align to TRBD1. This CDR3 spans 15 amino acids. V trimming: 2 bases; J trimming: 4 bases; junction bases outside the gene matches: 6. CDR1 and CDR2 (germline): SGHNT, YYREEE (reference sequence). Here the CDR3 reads CASSLRDRDATEAFF. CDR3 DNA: TGTGCCAGCAGCTTAAGGGACAGGGACGCCACTGAAGCTTTCTTT. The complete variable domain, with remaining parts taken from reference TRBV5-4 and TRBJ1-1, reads ETGVTQSPTHLIKTRGQQVTLRCSSQSGHNTVSWYQQALGQGPQFIFQYYREEENGRGNFPPRFSGLQFPNYSSELNVNALELDDSALYLCASSLRDRDATEAFFGQGTRLTVV.

The CDR3 nucleotides read TGTGCCAGCAGCGTAGCCACAGGGCTAAATGAAAAACTGTTTTTT. Amino acids: CASSVATGLNEKLFF. V is TRBV9 and J is TRBJ1-4; D is possibly TRBD1 (6 bases). The germline CDR1 and CDR2 sequences are SGDLS and YYNGEE. There are 15 residues in the CDR3. Trimming pared 0 bases from V and 5 bases from J, leaving 11 bases between.

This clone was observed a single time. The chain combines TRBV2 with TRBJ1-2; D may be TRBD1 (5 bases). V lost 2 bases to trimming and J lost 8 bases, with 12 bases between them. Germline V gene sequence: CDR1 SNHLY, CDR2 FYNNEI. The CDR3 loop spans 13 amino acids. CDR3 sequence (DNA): TGTGCCAGCAGTGAAATGGACACCGCCGGCTACACCTTC. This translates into CASSEMDTAGYTF.

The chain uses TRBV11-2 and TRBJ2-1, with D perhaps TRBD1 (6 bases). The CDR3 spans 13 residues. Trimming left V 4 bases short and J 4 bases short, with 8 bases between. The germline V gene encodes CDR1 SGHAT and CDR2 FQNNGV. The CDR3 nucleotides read TGTGCCAGCAGCTCGGGACAATACAATGAGCAGTTCTTC. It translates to CASSSGQYNEQFF.

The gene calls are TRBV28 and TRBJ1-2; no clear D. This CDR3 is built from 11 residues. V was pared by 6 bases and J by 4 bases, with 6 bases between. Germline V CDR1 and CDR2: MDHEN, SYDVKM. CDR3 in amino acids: CASSLSYGYTF. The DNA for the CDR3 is TGTGCCAGCAGCCTTAGCTATGGCTACACCTTC.

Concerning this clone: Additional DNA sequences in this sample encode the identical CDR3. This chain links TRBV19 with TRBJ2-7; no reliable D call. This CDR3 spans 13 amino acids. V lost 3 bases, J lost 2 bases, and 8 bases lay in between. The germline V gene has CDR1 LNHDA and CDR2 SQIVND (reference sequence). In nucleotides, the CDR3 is TGTGCCAGTAGTATTACAGCCACCTACGAGCAGTACTTC. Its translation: CASSITATYEQYF.

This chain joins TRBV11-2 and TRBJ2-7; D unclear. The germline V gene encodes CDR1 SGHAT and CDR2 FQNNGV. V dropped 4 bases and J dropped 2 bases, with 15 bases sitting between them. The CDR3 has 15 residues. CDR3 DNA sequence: TGTGCCAGCAGCTCCGGTGGGGTGGTGGCCTACGAGCAGTACTTC. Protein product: CASSSGGVVAYEQYF.

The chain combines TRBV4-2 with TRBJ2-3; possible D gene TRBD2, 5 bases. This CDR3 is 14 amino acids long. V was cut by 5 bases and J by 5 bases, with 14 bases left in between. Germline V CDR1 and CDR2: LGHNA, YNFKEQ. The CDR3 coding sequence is TGTGCCAGCAGCATCGACGGGGTACAAGATACGCAGTATTTT. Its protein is CASSIDGVQDTQYF.

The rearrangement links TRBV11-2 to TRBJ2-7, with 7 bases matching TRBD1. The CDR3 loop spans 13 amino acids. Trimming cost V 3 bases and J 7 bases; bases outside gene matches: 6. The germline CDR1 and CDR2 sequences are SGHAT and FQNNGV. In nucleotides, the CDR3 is TGTGCCAGCAGCTTCTCCCCCAGGGGGGAGCAGTACTTC. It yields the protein CASSFSPRGEQYF.

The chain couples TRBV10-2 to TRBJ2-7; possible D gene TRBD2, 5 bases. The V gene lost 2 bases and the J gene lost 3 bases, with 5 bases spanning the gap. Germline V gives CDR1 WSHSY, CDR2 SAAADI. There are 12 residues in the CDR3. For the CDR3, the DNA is TGCGCCAGCAGTGAGGCGGGCTACGAGCAGTACTTC. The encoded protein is CASSEAGYEQYF.

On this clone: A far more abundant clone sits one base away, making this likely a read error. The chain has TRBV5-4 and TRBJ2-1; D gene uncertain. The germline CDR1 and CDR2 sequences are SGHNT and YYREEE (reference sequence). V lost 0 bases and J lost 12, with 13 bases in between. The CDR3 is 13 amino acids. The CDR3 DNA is TGTGCCAGCAGCTTGGGCTCCGCCGATGGGCAGTTCTTC. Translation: CASSLGSADGQFF.

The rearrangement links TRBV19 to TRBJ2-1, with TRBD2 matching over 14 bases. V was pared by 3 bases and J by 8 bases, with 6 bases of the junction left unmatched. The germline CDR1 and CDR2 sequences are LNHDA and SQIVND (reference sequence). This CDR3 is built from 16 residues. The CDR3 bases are TGTGCCAGTAGTATGGGACTAGCGGGAGAAACGGATGAGCAGTTCTTC. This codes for CASSMGLAGETDEQFF.

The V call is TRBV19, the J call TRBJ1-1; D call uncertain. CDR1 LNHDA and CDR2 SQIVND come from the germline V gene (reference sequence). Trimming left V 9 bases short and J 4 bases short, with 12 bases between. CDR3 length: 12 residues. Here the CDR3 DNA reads TGTGCCAGCGGATGGGAGAGCACTGAAGCTTTCTTT. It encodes CASGWESTEAFF.